A selection of T cell receptor beta chains follows, all from one sample in a study of T cells in Graves' hyperthyroidism and ophthalmopathy. TCRdb itself ran the multiplex PCR reads through MiXCR, one entry per CDR3 protein. The sample includes about 400,000 distinct CDR3 sequences, less than 15% of them seen just once. Sequenced sample: blood. The receptors originated from a young woman with Graves' hyperthyroidism. The CDR3 runs from the conserved cysteine through the conserved F or W. Each record gives: CDR3 protein, CDR3 DNA, D gene, J gene, V gene, clone size. D genes are given only for firm matches. Clone size is shown for a subset of rows, as once, few, many or a class of expanded clone.

CASSDRTGGIVYEQYF TGTGCCAGCAGTGATCGGACAGGCGGTATAGTCTACGAGCAGTACTTC TRBD1 TRBJ2-7 TRBV2 many
CASSFRGIEQFF TGTGCCAGCAGCTTCCGGGGTATTGAGCAGTTCTTC . TRBJ2-1 TRBV11-2 many
CASSYGIGGGTDTQYF TGTGCCAGCAGTTACGGGATAGGGGGGGGCACAGATACGCAGTATTTT . TRBJ2-3 TRBV6-5 many
CASTPMAGGEQYF TGTGCCAGCACCCCCATGGCGGGTGGCGAGCAGTACTTC . TRBJ2-7 TRBV12-3/TRBV12-4 many
CATTPGGGDYGYTF TGTGCCACTACCCCAGGAGGAGGGGACTATGGCTACACCTTC . TRBJ1-2 TRBV19 .
CASGRDRGFDTEAFF TGTGCCAGCGGACGGGACAGGGGTTTTGACACTGAAGCTTTCTTT TRBD1 TRBJ1-1 TRBV2 .
CASSLPGSFTDTQYF TGTGCCAGCAGCCTACCAGGGAGTTTCACAGATACGCAGTATTTT . TRBJ2-3 TRBV28 many
CASSQDGGADTQYF TGTGCCAGCAGCCAGGATGGGGGGGCAGATACGCAGTATTTT TRBD2 TRBJ2-3 TRBV28 .
CASSPSKGARGYTF TGTGCCAGCAGTCCATCCAAGGGGGCTCGTGGCTACACCTTC TRBD1 TRBJ1-2 TRBV6-1 many
CASSRGPPSYTF TGTGCCAGCAGCAGAGGGCCTCCCAGCTACACCTTC . TRBJ1-2 TRBV9 .
CASSLLRDGNYEQYF TGTGCCAGCAGCCTCCTCCGGGACGGGAATTACGAGCAGTACTTC . TRBJ2-7 TRBV7-9 many
CASSLPVGVNTEAFF TGTGCCAGCAGCCTACCCGTAGGGGTGAACACTGAAGCTTTCTTT . TRBJ1-1 TRBV14 .
CASSQLSSAQYF TGTGCCAGCAGCCAGCTGTCGTCGGCCCAGTACTTC . TRBJ2-5 TRBV5-1 .
CSANRAGTSETQYF TGCAGTGCTAACAGGGCCGGGACATCAGAGACCCAGTACTTC . TRBJ2-5 TRBV20-1 many
CASSYALRCEQYF TGTGCCAGCAGTTATGCCCTGCGATGCGAGCAGTACTTC . TRBJ2-7 TRBV6-5 .
CASSLETGVRGYTF TGTGCCAGCAGTTTAGAGACAGGGGTGCGTGGCTACACCTTC TRBD1 TRBJ1-2 TRBV28 many
CASSGLAVGDTQYF TGCGCCAGCAGTGGCCTGGCTGTAGGAGATACGCAGTATTTT . TRBJ2-3 TRBV10-1 many
CASSTRTGTNYGYTF TGTGCCAGCAGTACCCGGACAGGGACCAACTATGGCTACACCTTC TRBD1 TRBJ1-2 TRBV6-1 many